Following are 20 T cell receptor beta chains from one sample sequenced in a study of response to subunit inactivated influenza vaccine. Using its own MiXCR run on the RT-PCR reads, TCRdb lists one record per CDR3 protein. The sample lists around 490,000 distinct CDR3 sequences; under 9% were seen once. This specimen was PBMCs from blood, taken less than 25 months after vaccination. All receptors derive from a man aged 50 to 75 who received an inactivated influenza vaccine.

The CDR3 loop reads CASLGGTQTQYF. As DNA, the CDR3 is TGCGCCAGCCTCGGGGGTACACAGACCCAGTACTTC. The genes are TRBV5-1 and TRBJ2-5, with a weak D call TRBD2 (6 bases). Germline lookup yields CDR1 SGHRS and CDR2 YFSETQ. CDR3 size: 12 residues. V was pared by 7 bases and J by 6 bases, with 13 bases between.

This clonotype came up a few times. J is TRBJ2-1 and V is TRBV4-2, with 7 bases identical to TRBD1. This CDR3 contains 15 residues. Germline V gene lookup returns CDR1 LGHNA and CDR2 YNFKEQ. V shed 0 bases and J 8 bases; nucleotides not matched to a gene: 7. This CDR3 is CASSQDYRQGDEQFF. Here the CDR3 DNA reads TGTGCCAGCAGCCAAGATTACAGACAGGGTGATGAGCAGTTCTTC.

This sequence joins TRBV5-1 and TRBJ1-3; maybe TRBD1 (5 bases). The CDR3 length is 17 residues. The V gene's germline CDR1 is SGHRS and CDR2 YFSETQ. V lost 0 bases to trimming and J lost 3 bases, with 16 bases between them. The CDR3 is CASSLGPQSGGGNTIYF. The CDR3 nucleotides read TGCGCCAGCAGCTTGGGACCCCAGTCTGGGGGTGGAAACACCATATATTTT. Full variable domain (remainder filled in from reference TRBV5-1 and TRBJ1-3): KAGVTQTPRYLIKTRGQQVTLSCSPISGHRSVSWYQQTPGQGLQFLFEYFSETQRNKGNFPGRFSGRQFSNSRSEMNVSTLELGDSALYLCASSLGPQSGGGNTIYFGEGSWLTVV.

The table lists this clonotype with many counts. The chain links TRBV6-2 or TRBV6-3 to TRBJ2-4; 9 bases align to TRBD1. V dropped 0 bases and J dropped 10; count of bases not matched to a gene: 1. The CDR3 sequence is 13 residues long. CDR1 and CDR2 from the germline V gene are MNHEY and SVGEGT. The CDR3 region has the DNA TGTGCCAGCAGTTACTCGGGACAGGGTATTCAGTACTTC. It specifies CASSYSGQGIQYF.

Only a few counts were recorded for this clonotype. The rearrangement joins TRBV6-2 or TRBV6-3 to TRBJ2-6; D unresolved. Germline CDR1 MNHEY, CDR2 SVGEGT. V dropped 4 bases and J dropped 0 bases, with 7 bases sitting between them. The CDR3 length is 15 residues. The CDR3 DNA sequence: TGTGCCAGCAGTTGGATAATCTCTGGGGCCAACGTCCTGACTTTC. This sequence encodes CASSWIISGANVLTF.

This clonotype was seen many times. The J gene is TRBJ2-1, the V gene TRBV4-2; the match to TRBD2 covers 9 bases. CDR1 is LGHNA and CDR2 is YNFKEQ in the germline V gene. V was clipped by 3 bases and J by 12 bases; unmatched bases: 9. The CDR3 totals 14 residues. CDR3 in DNA: TGTGCCAGCAGCCAGGACGAGAGGGGACTAGCGCAGTTCTTC. Translating it yields CASSQDERGLAQFF.

This clonotype has a count of ten or more. The rearrangement links TRBV29-1 to TRBJ1-2, with 9 bases identical to TRBD1. V lost 7 bases, J lost 5 bases, and 11 bases stayed unmatched. Germline V gene sequence: CDR1 SQVTM, CDR2 ANQGSEA. The CDR3 has 14 amino acids. The CDR3 sequence is CSAKGQGQGYGYTF. The DNA for the CDR3 is TGCAGCGCAAAAGGACAGGGGCAAGGGTATGGCTACACCTTC.

This clonotype occurred a few times. This rearrangement joins TRBV10-3 to TRBJ2-7; 8 bases match TRBD2. Trimming took 4 bases from V and 4 from J; bases not matched to a gene: 9. CDR3 length: 15 amino acids. The germline CDR1 and CDR2 sequences are ENHRY and SYGVKD. The CDR3 loop is CAISVEVAGRYEQYF. The DNA for the CDR3 is TGTGCCATCAGTGTGGAGGTAGCGGGGAGGTACGAGCAGTACTTC.

This sequence joins TRBV4-2 and TRBJ2-5; D perhaps matches TRBD1 (5 bases). The CDR3 loop spans 15 amino acids. Deletions cut 1 base from V and 2 bases from J, with 11 bases between. Looked up from germline, CDR1 is LGHNA and CDR2 is YNFKEQ. Written as DNA, the CDR3 is TGTGCCAGCAGCCAAGCTCACAGGCAACAAGAGACCCAGTACTTC. Amino acids: CASSQAHRQQETQYF.

There are a few counts of this clonotype. The J gene is TRBJ2-3, the V gene TRBV27, with 8 bases lining up with TRBD2. With V trimmed by 4 bases and J by 6 bases, 12 bases remained unmatched. This CDR3 spans 16 amino acids. CDR1 MNHEY and CDR2 SMNVEV come from the germline V gene (reference sequence). CDR3 amino acids: CASSWDLAGGSDTQYF. In DNA, the CDR3 is TGTGCCAGCAGTTGGGATCTAGCGGGTGGGTCGGATACGCAGTATTTT.

This clonotype has more than one count but fewer than ten. This chain connects TRBV6-2 or TRBV6-3 to TRBJ1-1; 8 bases map to TRBD1. J was trimmed by 7 bases and V by 6 bases; bases with no gene match: 7. Germline CDR1 MNHEY, CDR2 SVGEGT. The CDR3 is 13 residues long. CDR3 protein: CASSQGQVGEAFF. The CDR3 DNA follows: TGTGCCAGCAGCCAGGGACAGGTTGGTGAAGCTTTCTTT.

The rearrangement links TRBV5-1 to TRBJ1-2, with 11 bases fitting TRBD1. CDR1 is SGHRS and CDR2 is YFSETQ in the germline V gene. Losses at the gene ends were 0 bases for V and 6 bases for J; bases not matched to a gene: 4. The CDR3 is 15 residues long. The CDR3 DNA follows: TGCGCCAGCAGCTTGGGGACAGGGGGCGGCGATGGCTACACCTTC. Amino acid sequence: CASSLGTGGGDGYTF.

There are a few counts of this clonotype. The chain couples TRBV20-1 to TRBJ2-7; D assignment may be TRBD1 or TRBD2 (8 bases each). The CDR3 runs to 18 residues. Germline V lookup: CDR1 DFQATT, CDR2 SNEGSKA (reference sequence). Trimming shortened V by 1 base and J by 2 bases, and 24 bases separated the two germline ends. The CDR3 spells CSARVSAGGTSGTYEQYF. CDR3 coding DNA: TGCAGTGCTAGAGTTTCGGCAGGGGGCACTAGCGGAACCTACGAGCAGTACTTC.

This clonotype was picked up many times. CDR3 nucleotides: TGTGCCAGCAGACAAGGGGTACAGGGTTCCACCGGGGAGCTGTTTTTT. This gives the protein CASRQGVQGSTGELFF. The chain has TRBV2 and TRBJ2-2, with D possibly matching TRBD1 (6 bases). Germline CDR1 SNHLY, CDR2 FYNNEI. V was cut by 6 bases and J by 4 bases, with 18 bases left in between. This CDR3 is 16 amino acids long.

This clonotype was picked up many times. The chain has TRBV25-1 and TRBJ1-2; TRBD1 is a possible D gene (6 bases). The ends were cut back, 4 bases at V and 5 bases at J, with 14 bases in the middle. Germline CDR1 and CDR2: MGHDK and SYGVNS. The CDR3 contains 14 residues. CDR3 in amino acids: CASSAWDNAYGYTF. The CDR3 DNA reads as TGTGCCAGCAGTGCTTGGGACAACGCTTATGGCTACACCTTC.

In its sample, this clonotype was seen many times. CDR3 sequence (DNA): TGTGCCAGCAGTTGGGGGGGCGCTGGGAATCAGCCCCAGCATTTT. It codes for CASSWGGAGNQPQHF. This chain links TRBV5-6 with TRBJ1-5; weak D call: TRBD1 (6 bases). Germline-derived CDR1 and CDR2 are SGHDT and YYEEEE. Trimming stripped 5 bases from V and 4 bases from J, with 16 bases between. The CDR3 contains 15 residues.

The chain links TRBV11-2 to TRBJ1-4; TRBD1 agrees at 7 bases. V gave up 1 base and J gave up 8 bases; unmatched junction bases: 4. Germline V CDR1 and CDR2: SGHAT, FQNNGV. The CDR3 loop spans 14 amino acids. The CDR3 DNA sequence: TGTGCCAGCAGCTTAGGAGACAGGGCCGAAAAACTGTTTTTT. Translation gives CASSLGDRAEKLFF. The whole variable domain, remainder taken from reference TRBV11-2 and TRBJ1-4, is EAGVAQSPRYKIIEKRQSVAFWCNPISGHATLYWYQQILGQGPKLLIQFQNNGVVDDSQLPKDRFSAERLKGVDSTLKIQPAKLEDSAVYLCASSLGDRAEKLFFGSGTQLSVL.

This clonotype was observed a few times. The V gene is TRBV15, the J gene TRBJ2-7; tentatively, D is TRBD1 (6 bases). The CDR3 covers 15 residues. V lost 5 bases, J lost 1 base, and 15 bases lay in between. Germline V CDR1 and CDR2: LNHNV, YYDKDF (reference sequence). The DNA of the CDR3 is TGTGCCACCAGCGCAGGACAGACATTATCCTACGAGCAGTACTTC. Translation: CATSAGQTLSYEQYF. The variable domain in full, with the rest retrieved from reference TRBV15 and TRBJ2-7, is DAMVIQNPRYQVTQFGKPVTLSCSQTLNHNVMYWYQQKSSQAPKLLFHYYDKDFNNEADTPDNFQSRRPNTSFCFLDIRSPGLGDTAMYLCATSAGQTLSYEQYFGPGTRLTVT.

There are many counts of this clonotype. The gene calls are TRBV2 and TRBJ2-7; 8 bases agree with TRBD2. This CDR3 has 14 amino acids. After removal of 8 bases from V and 5 bases from J, the junction contained 11 bases not matched to a gene. The germline V gene has CDR1 SNHLY and CDR2 FYNNEI. The CDR3 loop is CASLLSGSLDEQYF. The CDR3 DNA follows: TGTGCCAGCCTTTTGAGCGGGAGTCTAGACGAGCAGTACTTC.

There are many counts of this clonotype. The J gene is TRBJ2-7, the V gene TRBV6-5, with 7 nucleotides matching TRBD1. V shed 3 bases, J shed 0 bases, and the junction held 5 bases outside the gene matches. Germline lookup yields CDR1 MNHEY and CDR2 SVGAGI. CDR3 length: 15 amino acids. The CDR3, as DNA: TGTGCCAGCAGTTATCGCCGGGACAGCTCCTACGAGCAGTACTTC. Amino acids: CASSYRRDSSYEQYF.